This is a list of T cell receptor beta chains from one sample in a study of regulatory T cells in long-lasting Graves disease. TCRdb passed the multiplex PCR reads through MiXCR, listing each CDR3 protein once. The repertoire consists of a few hundred thousand distinct CDR3 sequences, with over 15% occurring once and the leading ten covering roughly 27%. Another study also made use of these data, one on T cells in Graves' hyperthyroidism and ophthalmopathy.

This specimen was peripheral blood mononuclear cells (PBMCs), taken at new diagnosis, from a patient treated with antithyroid drugs. The receptors shown here come from a man aged 40-55 years with Graves disease. Both conserved end residues are trimmed from each CDR3. Fields, in order: J gene, D gene, V gene, CDR3 protein. D genes are given only for firm matches.

J gene: TRBJ2-2; D gene: NA; V gene: TRBV28; CDR3 protein: ASGPNTGELF
J gene: TRBJ1-5; D gene: NA; V gene: TRBV10-3; CDR3 protein: AIEPDQPQH
J gene: TRBJ1-4; D gene: NA; V gene: TRBV10-3; CDR3 protein: AISAGASTNEKLF
J gene: TRBJ1-4; D gene: TRBD1; V gene: TRBV12-3/TRBV12-4; CDR3 protein: ASGRTGNGEKLF
J gene: TRBJ2-4; D gene: NA; V gene: TRBV6-2/TRBV6-3; CDR3 protein: ASSSRETKNIQY
J gene: TRBJ1-5; D gene: TRBD1; V gene: TRBV6-5; CDR3 protein: ASSYNLEDRDTGGLQNQPQH
J gene: TRBJ1-2; D gene: NA; V gene: TRBV12-3/TRBV12-4; CDR3 protein: ASSLRDRNYGYT
J gene: TRBJ2-1; D gene: NA; V gene: TRBV4-1; CDR3 protein: ASSQDRWASLEYNEQF
J gene: TRBJ1-5; D gene: NA; V gene: TRBV6-1; CDR3 protein: ASSRQRDQPQH
J gene: TRBJ2-2; D gene: TRBD1; V gene: TRBV2; CDR3 protein: ASSERTGFTGELF
J gene: TRBJ2-5; D gene: TRBD1; V gene: TRBV7-2; CDR3 protein: ASSLARTGFRETQY
J gene: TRBJ2-1; D gene: NA; V gene: TRBV6-1; CDR3 protein: ASCDSSYNEQF
J gene: TRBJ1-5; D gene: TRBD1; V gene: TRBV12-3/TRBV12-4; CDR3 protein: ASSPGQGANQPQH
J gene: TRBJ2-3; D gene: NA; V gene: TRBV6-1; CDR3 protein: ASRRTGFETDTQY
J gene: TRBJ1-2; D gene: NA; V gene: TRBV28; CDR3 protein: ASRIPTRNYGYT
J gene: TRBJ2-3; D gene: NA; V gene: TRBV5-4; CDR3 protein: ASSLLSVGGRDTQY
J gene: TRBJ2-1; D gene: TRBD2; V gene: TRBV24-1; CDR3 protein: ATSDGGGGVYNEQF